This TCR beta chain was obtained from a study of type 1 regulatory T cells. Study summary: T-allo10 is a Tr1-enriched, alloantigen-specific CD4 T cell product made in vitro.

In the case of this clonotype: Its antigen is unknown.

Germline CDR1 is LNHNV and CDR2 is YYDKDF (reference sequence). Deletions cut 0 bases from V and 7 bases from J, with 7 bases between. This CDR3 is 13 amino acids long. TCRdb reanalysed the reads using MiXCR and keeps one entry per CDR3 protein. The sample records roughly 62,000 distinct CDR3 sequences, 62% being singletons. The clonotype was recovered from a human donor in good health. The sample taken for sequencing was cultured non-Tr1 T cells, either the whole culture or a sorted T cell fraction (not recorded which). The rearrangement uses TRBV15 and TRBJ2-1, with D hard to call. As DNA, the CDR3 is TGTGCCACCAGCAGAGATAGGGAAAATGAGCAGTTCTTC. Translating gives CATSRDRENEQFF.